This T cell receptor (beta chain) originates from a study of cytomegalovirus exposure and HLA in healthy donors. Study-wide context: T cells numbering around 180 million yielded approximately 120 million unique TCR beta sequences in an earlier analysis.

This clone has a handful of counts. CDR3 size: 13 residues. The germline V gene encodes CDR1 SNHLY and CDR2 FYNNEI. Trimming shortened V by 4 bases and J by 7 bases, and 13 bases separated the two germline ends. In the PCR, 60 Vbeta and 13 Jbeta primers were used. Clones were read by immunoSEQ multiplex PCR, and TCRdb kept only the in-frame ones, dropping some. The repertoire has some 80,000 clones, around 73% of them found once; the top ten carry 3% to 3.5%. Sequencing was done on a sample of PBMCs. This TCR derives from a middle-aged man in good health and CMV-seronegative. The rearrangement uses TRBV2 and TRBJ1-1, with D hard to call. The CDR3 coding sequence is TGTGCCAGCAGTGCAAACCCGGGGTTTGAAGCTTTCTTT. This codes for CASSANPGFEAFF.